Presented here are 20 T cell receptor beta chains from one specimen sequenced in a study of blood T cell repertoires in COVID-19. Assay: immunoSEQ multiplex PCR; the TCRdb copy retains only in-frame clones and omits some. The sample carries hundreds of thousands of clones, approximately 79% recorded once. Source material: peripheral blood. The receptors derive from a woman aged 35 to 49 with active or convalescent COVID-19.

The gene calls are TRBV27 and TRBJ2-3; D might be TRBD2 (6 bases). V was shortened by 2 bases and J by 6 bases, with 15 bases between the two germline ends. The germline gives CDR1 MNHEY, CDR2 SMNVEV (reference sequence). The CDR3 covers 15 residues. CDR3 nucleotides: TGTGCCAGCAGTTTACTAGGACTACCCCAGGATACGCAGTATTTT. It translates to CASSLLGLPQDTQYF.

The V call is TRBV6-2 or TRBV6-3, the J call TRBJ1-2; 8 bases align to TRBD1. V lost 4 bases to trimming and J lost 7 bases; unmatched junction nucleotides: 8. Germline loops: CDR1 MNHEY, CDR2 SVGEGT. The CDR3 totals 14 residues. The CDR3 coding sequence is TGTGCCAGCAGTTCGCGCACAGGGGGATTTGGCTACACCTTC. Its translation: CASSSRTGGFGYTF.

This chain uses TRBV3-1 (or the pseudogene TRBV3-2) with TRBJ2-4; the match to TRBD1 covers 10 bases. Germline-derived CDR1 and CDR2 are LGHDT and YNNKEL (reference sequence). The CDR3 is made up of 17 amino acids. Trimming cost V 1 base and J 6 bases; bases outside gene matches: 9. CDR3 bases: TGTGCCAGCAGCCAAGCCGGGACAGGGGCGCATGCAAACATTCAGTACTTC. The encoded protein is CASSQAGTGAHANIQYF.

The V call is TRBV18, the J call TRBJ1-1, with D maybe TRBD1 (5 bases). Germline V gene sequence: CDR1 KGHSH, CDR2 LQKENI. V dropped 3 bases and J dropped 1 base, with 12 bases sitting between them. The CDR3 totals 15 residues. CDR3 nucleotide sequence: TGTGCCAGCTCACCGAACGGCGGGGGGAACACTGAAGCTTTCTTT. Protein sequence: CASSPNGGGNTEAFF.

This clone was observed a single time. The chain has TRBV3-1 (or the pseudogene TRBV3-2) and TRBJ1-4; D not resolved. The CDR3 runs to 16 residues. CDR1 is LGHDT, CDR2 YNNKEL, per germline (reference sequence). Trimming removed 1 base at V and 4 bases at J, with 13 bases between. This CDR3 reads CASSQGIPGNNEKLFF. DNA for the CDR3: TGTGCCAGCAGCCAAGGGATTCCGGGAAATAATGAAAAACTGTTTTTT.

The V and J genes are TRBV25-1 and TRBJ1-2; 7 nucleotides match TRBD1. The germline V gene encodes CDR1 MGHDK and CDR2 SYGVNS. J gave up 4 bases and V 3 bases, and 5 bases lay outside the gene matches. The CDR3 is 14 residues long. The CDR3 coding sequence is TGTGCCAGCAGTGATTCCGGGACAGCCTATGGCTACACCTTC. Translating gives CASSDSGTAYGYTF.

The chain combines TRBV14 with TRBJ1-1; no clear D. The CDR3 extends over 14 amino acids. Per germline, CDR1 SGHDN and CDR2 FVKESK. The V gene lost 4 bases and the J gene lost 4 bases, with 13 bases spanning the gap. CDR3 coding DNA: TGTGCCAGCAGCCCCTTCCAAGGAGGCACTGAAGCTTTCTTT. Amino acid sequence: CASSPFQGGTEAFF.

The chain joins TRBV5-1 to TRBJ1-1; TRBD1 aligns across 7 bases. The length of the CDR3 is 13 residues. The trim removed 4 bases at V and 4 bases at J, leaving 4 bases unmatched. Germline V gene data show CDR1 as SGHRS and CDR2 as YFSETQ. CDR3: CASSRQGSTEAFF. The CDR3 DNA reads as TGCGCCAGCAGCCGACAGGGTTCCACTGAAGCTTTCTTT.

The rearrangement joins TRBV11-1 to TRBJ1-1, with 7 bases fitting TRBD1. The CDR3 sequence is 15 residues long. After removal of 5 bases from V and 3 bases from J, the junction contained 9 bases not matched to a gene. The germline CDR1 and CDR2 sequences are SGHAT and FQDESV (reference sequence). The chain's CDR3 is CASSPPTGYYTEAFF. The CDR3 DNA sequence: TGTGCCAGCAGCCCCCCGACAGGGTATTACACTGAAGCTTTCTTT.

V and J are TRBV6-5 and TRBJ1-2, with TRBD1 matching over 7 bases. Losses at the gene ends were 1 base for V and 6 bases for J; bases not matched to a gene: 8. The CDR3 sequence is 15 residues long. Germline V gene data show CDR1 as MNHEY and CDR2 as SVGAGI. The CDR3 loop is CASSYWTGAGDGYTF. In DNA, the CDR3 is TGTGCCAGCAGTTACTGGACAGGCGCTGGGGATGGCTACACCTTC.

The rearrangement uses TRBV9 and TRBJ2-5; TRBD2 aligns across 10 bases. There are 15 residues in the CDR3. J lost 6 bases, V lost 0 bases, and 5 bases had no gene match. Per the germline V gene, CDR1 is SGDLS and CDR2 is YYNGEE. CDR3 DNA sequence: TGTGCCAGCAGCGTAGCTCAACTAGCGGGACAGACCCAGTACTTC. Translating it yields CASSVAQLAGQTQYF.

This chain joins TRBV6-5 and TRBJ2-7; TRBD2 matches 8 bases. From germline, CDR1 is MNHEY and CDR2 SVGAGI. This CDR3 spans 14 amino acids. V was pared by 0 bases and J by 2 bases, with 0 bases of the junction left unmatched. The CDR3 DNA sequence: TGTGCCAGCAGTTACTCGGGACTAGCCTACGAGCAGTACTTC. Amino acids: CASSYSGLAYEQYF.

The V and J genes are TRBV30 and TRBJ1-5, with 7 bases fitting TRBD1. This CDR3 is 13 amino acids long. Per the germline V gene, CDR1 is GTSNPN and CDR2 is SVGIG (reference sequence). The trim removed 5 bases at V and 0 bases at J, leaving 1 base unmatched. For the CDR3, the DNA is TGTGCCTGGGGGACAGTTAGCAATCAGCCCCAGCATTTT. Protein: CAWGTVSNQPQHF.

The rearrangement links TRBV7-2 to TRBJ1-2, with TRBD1 matching over 9 bases. This CDR3 region has 13 residues. The V gene end was trimmed by 4 bases and the J gene end by 8 bases; junction bases not matched to a gene: 5. Germline V gene lookup returns CDR1 SGHTA and CDR2 FQGNSA. In DNA, the CDR3 is TGTGCCAGCAGCTGGGACAGGGCGGGGGGCTACACCTTC. It is translated as CASSWDRAGGYTF. Full variable domain (missing parts from reference TRBV7-2 and TRBJ1-2): GAGVSQSPSNKVTEKGKDVELRCDPISGHTALYWYRQSLGQGLEFLIYFQGNSAPDKSGLPSDRFSAERTGGSVSTLTIQRTQQEDSAVYLCASSWDRAGGYTFGSGTRLTVV.

V gene TRBV2 combines with J gene TRBJ1-1; a weak D match, TRBD1 (6 bases). The V end lost 2 bases, the J end lost 7 bases, and 23 bases lay between the germline ends. Looked up from germline, CDR1 is SNHLY and CDR2 is FYNNEI. CDR3 length equals 17 residues. The CDR3 here is CASSEKGGRVRLSEAFF. CDR3 in DNA: TGTGCCAGCAGTGAAAAGGGGGGGCGCGTGCGGTTGAGTGAAGCTTTCTTT.

There are a few counts of this clone. This CDR3 reads CASSPWVQGGRLTEAFF. The CDR3 DNA reads as TGTGCCAGCAGCCCTTGGGTGCAGGGGGGCCGACTTACTGAAGCTTTCTTT. The chain employs TRBV5-6 and TRBJ1-1; 7 bases map to TRBD1. Germline loops: CDR1 SGHDT, CDR2 YYEEEE. This CDR3 spans 17 amino acids. The junction had 17 bases not matched to a gene; V was cut back by 4 bases and J by 5 bases.

The chain couples TRBV28 to TRBJ1-2; 7 nucleotides line up with TRBD1. This CDR3 region has 13 residues. Germline V gives CDR1 MDHEN, CDR2 SYDVKM. V shed 5 bases and J 6 bases; nucleotides not matched to a gene: 6. This chain's CDR3 is CASSTQQGNGYTF. CDR3 DNA: TGTGCCAGCAGTACCCAACAGGGGAATGGCTACACCTTC.

This clone was found once. J is TRBJ2-5 and V is TRBV3-1 (or the pseudogene TRBV3-2), with D unresolved. Germline V lookup: CDR1 LGHDT, CDR2 YNNKEL (reference sequence). V lost 4 bases, J lost 2 bases, and 11 bases lay in between. This CDR3 contains 14 residues. Here the CDR3 reads CASSPRGTQETQYF. The CDR3 DNA reads TGTGCCAGCAGCCCACGAGGAACACAAGAGACCCAGTACTTC.

The chain employs TRBV4-1 and TRBJ1-3; the D is unclear. With 0 bases removed from V and 0 bases from J, the gap between germline ends came to 18 bases. Germline values: CDR1 MGHRA, CDR2 YSYEKL. The CDR3 has 19 amino acids. The CDR3 bases are TGCGCCAGCAGCCAAGAAGGCGAGGGAGCTGTCGCCTCTGGAAACACCATATATTTT. Translation gives CASSQEGEGAVASGNTIYF.

This clone came up once. This sequence joins TRBV5-4 and TRBJ2-2; the match to TRBD2 covers 10 bases. The germline V gene has CDR1 SGHNT and CDR2 YYREEE (reference sequence). V lost 5 bases, J lost 7 bases, and 11 bases stayed unmatched. CDR3 length: 16 amino acids. The CDR3 DNA is TGTGCCAGCAGTGCCACCGGGACTAGCGCAGTCGGGGAGCTGTTTTTT. Translated, it gives CASSATGTSAVGELFF.